The clone carrying this T cell receptor (beta chain) has ten or more counts. Antigen unknown. This sample was taken from a study of identical twins. Overall study findings and caveats: Invariant MAIT and iNKT cells may have partly biased zero-insertion analyses. Out-of-frame sharing of TCR alpha in monozygotic twins was underestimated by models. Memory repertoires lacked the insertion deficit that abundant cord blood beta clonotypes showed.

Template switching introduced a universal primer site, and the cDNA bore unique molecular identifiers. TCRdb called the 5' RACE reads again in MiXCR, with one record for every CDR3 protein. This sample carries approximately 300,000 distinct CDR3 sequences, less than 9.5% of them seen once, and the ten largest clones take around 7.1%. The J segment lost 3 bases and the V segment lost 3 bases, leaving 3 bases of the junction unmatched. CDR1 PRHDT and CDR2 FYEKMQ come from the germline V gene (reference sequence). The CDR3 runs 16 residues. These data are also associated with another study on yellow fever vaccine responses in identical twins.

The chain couples TRBV13 to TRBJ2-7, with 15 bases lining up with TRBD2. Material: CD8+ T cells sorted from blood. This TCR was recovered from a woman under 30 in good health. The CDR3 spells CASSFGLAGGLYEQYF. CDR3 in DNA: TGTGCCAGCAGCTTTGGACTAGCGGGGGGGCTCTACGAGCAGTACTTC.